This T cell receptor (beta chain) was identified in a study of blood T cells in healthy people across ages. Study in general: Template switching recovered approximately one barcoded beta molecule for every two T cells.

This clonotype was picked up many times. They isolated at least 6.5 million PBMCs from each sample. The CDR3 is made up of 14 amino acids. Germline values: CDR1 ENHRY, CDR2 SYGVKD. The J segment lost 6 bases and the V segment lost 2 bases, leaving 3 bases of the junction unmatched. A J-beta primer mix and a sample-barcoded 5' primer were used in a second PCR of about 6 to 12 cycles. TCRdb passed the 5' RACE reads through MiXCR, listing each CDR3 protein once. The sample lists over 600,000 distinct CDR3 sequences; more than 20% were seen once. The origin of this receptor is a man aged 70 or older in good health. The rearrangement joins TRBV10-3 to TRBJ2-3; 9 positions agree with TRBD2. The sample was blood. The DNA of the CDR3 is TGTGCCATCAGTGAGCTAGCGGGAACGGATACGCAGTATTTT. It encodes CAISELAGTDTQYF.